The entry that follows covers one T cell receptor (beta chain) sequence. In the PCR, 60 Vbeta and 13 Jbeta primers were used. Produced via immunoSEQ multiplex PCR; TCRdb's table is partial and in-frame only. Of some 120,000 clones listed, about four fifths are singletons. V shed 5 bases, J shed 6 bases, and the junction held 6 bases outside the gene matches. Germline lookup yields CDR1 LNHDA and CDR2 SQIVND (reference sequence). CDR3 length equals 14 residues. The source of the sample is a study of cytomegalovirus exposure and HLA in healthy donors. The TCR originated in a man aged 25-45 years in good health and CMV-seropositive. The sequenced material came from PBMCs. The chain has TRBV19 and TRBJ1-4; 7 nucleotides line up with TRBD1. The CDR3 DNA reads TGTGCCAGTAGTGAGACAGGGAGGTATGAAAAACTGTTTTTT. It yields the protein CASSETGRYEKLFF. Full variable domain (remainder filled in from reference TRBV19 and TRBJ1-4): DGGITQSPKYLFRKEGQNVTLSCEQNLNHDAMYWYRQDPGQGLRLIYYSQIVNDFQKGDIAEGYSVSREKKESFPLTVTSAQKNPTAFYLCASSETGRYEKLFFGSGTQLSVL.